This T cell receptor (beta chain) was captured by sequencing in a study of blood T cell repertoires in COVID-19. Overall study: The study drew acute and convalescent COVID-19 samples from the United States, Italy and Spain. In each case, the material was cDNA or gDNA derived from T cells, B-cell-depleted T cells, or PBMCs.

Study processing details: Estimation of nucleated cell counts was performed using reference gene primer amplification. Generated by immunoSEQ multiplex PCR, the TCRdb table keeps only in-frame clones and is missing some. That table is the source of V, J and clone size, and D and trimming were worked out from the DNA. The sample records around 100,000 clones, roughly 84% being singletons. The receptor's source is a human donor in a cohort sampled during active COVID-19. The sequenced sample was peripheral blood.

In nucleotides, the CDR3 is TGTGCCTGGAGTGCTCTTGACGAGCAGTACTTC. Translation gives CAWSALDEQYF. The chain uses TRBV30 and TRBJ2-7; no clear D gene. The CDR3 extends over 11 amino acids. Germline CDR1 is GTSNPN and CDR2 is SVGIG (reference sequence). With 1 base removed from V and 5 bases from J, the gap between germline ends came to 6 bases.